This T cell receptor (beta chain) was sequenced in a study of T cell repertoires in cytomegalovirus infection. Whole-study context: TCR beta signatures that were public indicated CMV infection and matching HLA type.

This clonotype has ten or more counts. What it binds is unknown. Study-level findings and limits: In two of eight donors, the top clonotype was HLA-C-restricted CMV-specific. CMV carriers with the relevant HLA were identified by cumulative public TCR beta family frequency.

TCRdb itself ran the reads through MiXCR, one entry per CDR3 protein. The sample lists nearly 450,000 distinct CDR3 sequences; roughly 30% were seen once. Material: PBMCs. The clonotype comes from a human donor in good health (CMV status not recorded). Some clones in this sample may be carry-over from other donors' samples.

The CDR3 coding sequence is TGTGCCAGCAGCTCGGGACAGAACACCGGGGAGCTGTTTTTT. Translation gives CASSSGQNTGELFF. The rearrangement links TRBV7-2 to TRBJ2-2; tentative D call: TRBD1 (6 bases). There are 14 residues in the CDR3. Trimming cost V 4 bases and J 1 base, with 7 bases left between them. CDR1 is SGHTA and CDR2 is FQGNSA in the germline V gene.